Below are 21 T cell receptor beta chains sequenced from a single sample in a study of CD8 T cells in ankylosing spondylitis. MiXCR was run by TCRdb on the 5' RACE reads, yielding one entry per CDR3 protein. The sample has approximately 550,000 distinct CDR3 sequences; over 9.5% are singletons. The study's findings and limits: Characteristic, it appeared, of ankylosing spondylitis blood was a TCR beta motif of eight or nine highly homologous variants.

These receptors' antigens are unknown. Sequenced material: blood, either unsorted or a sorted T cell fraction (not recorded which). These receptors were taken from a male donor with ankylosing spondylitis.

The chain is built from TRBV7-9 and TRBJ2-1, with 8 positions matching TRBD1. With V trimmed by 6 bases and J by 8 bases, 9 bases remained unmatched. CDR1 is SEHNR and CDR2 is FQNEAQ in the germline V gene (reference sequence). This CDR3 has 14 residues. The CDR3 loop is CASREAGGPDEQFF. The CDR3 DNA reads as TGTGCCAGCAGGGAAGCAGGGGGCCCAGATGAGCAGTTCTTC.

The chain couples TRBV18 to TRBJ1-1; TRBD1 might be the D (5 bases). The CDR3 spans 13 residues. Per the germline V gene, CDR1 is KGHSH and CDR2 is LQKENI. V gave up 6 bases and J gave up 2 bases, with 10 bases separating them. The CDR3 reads CASSLQANTEAFF. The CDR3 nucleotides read TGTGCCAGCTCCCTACAGGCAAACACTGAAGCTTTCTTT.

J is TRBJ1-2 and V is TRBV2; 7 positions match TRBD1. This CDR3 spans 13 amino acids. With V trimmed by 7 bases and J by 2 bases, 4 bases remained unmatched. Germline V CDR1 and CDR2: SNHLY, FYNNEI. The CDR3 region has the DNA TGTGCCAGCAAGGGACAGCTAAACTATGGCTACACCTTC. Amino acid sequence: CASKGQLNYGYTF.

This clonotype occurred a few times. CDR3 in amino acids: CASSILAEFEGETQYF. DNA for the CDR3: TGTGCCAGCAGCATATTAGCGGAGTTCGAAGGGGAGACCCAGTACTTC. The chain couples TRBV14 to TRBJ2-5; tentative D call: TRBD2 (6 bases). The V end was cut by 5 bases, the J end by 5 bases, with 21 bases between. In germline, CDR1 is SGHDN, CDR2 FVKESK. The CDR3 runs to 16 residues.

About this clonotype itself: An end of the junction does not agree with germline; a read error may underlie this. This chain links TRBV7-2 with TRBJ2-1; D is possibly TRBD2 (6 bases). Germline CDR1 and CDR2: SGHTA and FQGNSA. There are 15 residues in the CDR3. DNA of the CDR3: TGTGCCGGCAGCCCTGACGGGGGATATCGGAATGAGCAGTTCTTC. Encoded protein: CAGSPDGGYRNEQFF.

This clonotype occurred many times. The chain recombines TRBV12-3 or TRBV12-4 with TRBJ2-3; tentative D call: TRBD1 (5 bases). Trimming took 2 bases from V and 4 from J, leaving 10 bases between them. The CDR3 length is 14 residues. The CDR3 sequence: CASSLNRGADTQYF. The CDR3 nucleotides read TGTGCCAGCAGTTTAAATAGGGGCGCAGATACGCAGTATTTT.

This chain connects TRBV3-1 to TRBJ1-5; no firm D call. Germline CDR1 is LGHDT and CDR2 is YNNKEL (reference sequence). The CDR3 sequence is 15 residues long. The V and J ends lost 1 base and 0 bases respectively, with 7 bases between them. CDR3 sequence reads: CASSQVAGSNQPQHF. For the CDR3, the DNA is TGTGCCAGCAGCCAAGTGGCGGGTAGCAATCAGCCCCAGCATTTT.

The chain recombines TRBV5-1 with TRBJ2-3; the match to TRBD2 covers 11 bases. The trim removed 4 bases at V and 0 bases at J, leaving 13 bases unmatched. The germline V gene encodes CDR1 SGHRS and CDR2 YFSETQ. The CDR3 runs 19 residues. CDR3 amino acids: CASSPGTSGIGPSTDTQYF. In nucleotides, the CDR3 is TGCGCCAGCAGCCCCGGGACTAGCGGCATAGGGCCTAGCACAGATACGCAGTATTTT.

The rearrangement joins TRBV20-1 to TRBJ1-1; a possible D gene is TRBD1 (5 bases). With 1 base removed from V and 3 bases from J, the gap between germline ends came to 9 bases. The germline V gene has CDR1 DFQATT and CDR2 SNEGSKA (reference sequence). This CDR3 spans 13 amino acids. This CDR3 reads CSARGWGDTEAFF. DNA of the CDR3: TGCAGTGCTAGAGGTTGGGGGGACACTGAAGCTTTCTTT.

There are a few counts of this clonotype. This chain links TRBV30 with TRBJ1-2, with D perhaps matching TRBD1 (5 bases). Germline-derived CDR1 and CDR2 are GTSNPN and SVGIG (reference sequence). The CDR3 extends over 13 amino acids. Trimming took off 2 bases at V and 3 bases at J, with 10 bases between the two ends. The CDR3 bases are TGTGCCTGGAGTAGGGGTAGGGACTATGGCTACACCTTC. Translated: CAWSRGRDYGYTF.

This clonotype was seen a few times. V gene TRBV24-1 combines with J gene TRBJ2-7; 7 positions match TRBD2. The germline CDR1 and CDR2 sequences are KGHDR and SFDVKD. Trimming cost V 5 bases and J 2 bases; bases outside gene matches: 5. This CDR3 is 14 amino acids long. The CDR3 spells CATSAGGEPYEQYF. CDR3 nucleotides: TGTGCCACCAGTGCGGGGGGAGAACCCTACGAGCAGTACTTC.

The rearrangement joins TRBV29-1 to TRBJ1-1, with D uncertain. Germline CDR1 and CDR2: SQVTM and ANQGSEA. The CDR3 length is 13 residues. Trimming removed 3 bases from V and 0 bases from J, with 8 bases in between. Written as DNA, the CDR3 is TGCAGCGTTGAGAGACAATTGAACACTGAAGCTTTCTTT. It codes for CSVERQLNTEAFF.

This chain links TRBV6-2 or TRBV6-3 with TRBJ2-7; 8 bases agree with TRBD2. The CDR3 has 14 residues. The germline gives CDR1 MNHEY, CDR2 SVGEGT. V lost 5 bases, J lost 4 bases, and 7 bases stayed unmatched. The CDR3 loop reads CASSQLADVYEQYF. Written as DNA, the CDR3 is TGTGCCAGCAGTCAACTAGCGGACGTTTACGAGCAGTACTTC.

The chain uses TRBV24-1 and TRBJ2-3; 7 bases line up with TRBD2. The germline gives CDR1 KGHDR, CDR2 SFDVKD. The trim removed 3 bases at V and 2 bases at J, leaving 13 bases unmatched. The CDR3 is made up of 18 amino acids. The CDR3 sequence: CATSDPSPLAGVTDTQYF. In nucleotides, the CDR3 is TGTGCCACCAGTGATCCCTCCCCACTGGCGGGAGTCACAGATACGCAGTATTTT.

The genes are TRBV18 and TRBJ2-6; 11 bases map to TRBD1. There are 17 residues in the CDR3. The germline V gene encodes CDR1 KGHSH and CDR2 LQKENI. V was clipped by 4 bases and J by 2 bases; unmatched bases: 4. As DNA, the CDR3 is TGTGCCAGCTCACGTGGACAGGGGGCGACTGGGGCCAACGTCCTGACTTTC. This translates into CASSRGQGATGANVLTF.

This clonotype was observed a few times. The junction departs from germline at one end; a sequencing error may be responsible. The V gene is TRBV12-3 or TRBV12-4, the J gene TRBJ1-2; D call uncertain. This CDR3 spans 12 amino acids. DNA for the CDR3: TGTGCCAGCACGACGGGCGGGTATGACTACACCTTC. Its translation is CASTTGGYDYTF.

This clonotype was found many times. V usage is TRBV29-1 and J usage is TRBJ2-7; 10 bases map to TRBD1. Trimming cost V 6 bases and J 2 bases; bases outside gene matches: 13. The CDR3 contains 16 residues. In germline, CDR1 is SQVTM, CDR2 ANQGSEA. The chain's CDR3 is CSVRQGASNSPYEQYF. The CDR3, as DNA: TGCAGCGTACGACAGGGGGCCTCCAATAGTCCCTACGAGCAGTACTTC.

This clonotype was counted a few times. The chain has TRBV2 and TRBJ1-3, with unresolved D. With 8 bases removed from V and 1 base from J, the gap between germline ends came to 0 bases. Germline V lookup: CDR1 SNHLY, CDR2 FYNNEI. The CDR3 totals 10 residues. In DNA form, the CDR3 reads TGTGCCAGCTCTGGAAACACCATATATTTT. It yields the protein CASSGNTIYF.

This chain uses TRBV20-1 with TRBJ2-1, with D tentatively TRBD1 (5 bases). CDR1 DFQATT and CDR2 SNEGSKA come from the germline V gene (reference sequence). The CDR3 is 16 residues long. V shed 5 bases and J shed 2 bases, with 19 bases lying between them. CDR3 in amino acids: CSAFSTALSTYNEQFF. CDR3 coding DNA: TGCAGTGCTTTCTCGACAGCCCTTTCGACCTACAATGAGCAGTTCTTC.

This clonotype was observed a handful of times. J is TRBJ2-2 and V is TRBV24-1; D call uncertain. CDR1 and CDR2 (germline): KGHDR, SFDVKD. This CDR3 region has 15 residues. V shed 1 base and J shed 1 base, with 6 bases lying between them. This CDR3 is CATSDLRQNTGELFF. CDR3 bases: TGTGCCACCAGTGATTTAAGACAGAACACCGGGGAGCTGTTTTTT.

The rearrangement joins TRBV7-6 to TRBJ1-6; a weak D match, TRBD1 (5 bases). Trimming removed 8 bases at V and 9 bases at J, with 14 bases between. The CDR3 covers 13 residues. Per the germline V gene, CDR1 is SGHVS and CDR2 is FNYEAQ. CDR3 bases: TGTGCCAGCGCCAGGGCGATTTTTTCACCCCTCCACTTT. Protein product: CASARAIFSPLHF.